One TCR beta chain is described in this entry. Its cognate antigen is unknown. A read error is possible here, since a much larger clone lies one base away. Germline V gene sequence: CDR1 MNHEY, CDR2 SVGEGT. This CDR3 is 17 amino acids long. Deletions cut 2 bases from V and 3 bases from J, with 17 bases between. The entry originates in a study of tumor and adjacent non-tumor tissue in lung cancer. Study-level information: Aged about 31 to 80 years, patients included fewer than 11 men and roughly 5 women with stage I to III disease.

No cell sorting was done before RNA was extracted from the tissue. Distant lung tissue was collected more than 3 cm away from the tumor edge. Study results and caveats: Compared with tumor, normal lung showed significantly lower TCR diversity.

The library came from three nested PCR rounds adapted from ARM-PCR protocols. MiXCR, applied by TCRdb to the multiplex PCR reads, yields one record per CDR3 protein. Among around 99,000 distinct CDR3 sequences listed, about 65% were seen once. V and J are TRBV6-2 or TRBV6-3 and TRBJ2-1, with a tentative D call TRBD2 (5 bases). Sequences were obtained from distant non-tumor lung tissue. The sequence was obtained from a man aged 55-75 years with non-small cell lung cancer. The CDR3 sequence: CASSYILGGPFYNEQFF. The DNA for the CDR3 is TGTGCCAGCAGTTACATCCTTGGCGGGCCCTTCTACAATGAGCAGTTCTTC.